This record looks at one T cell receptor (beta chain) sequence and its context. The antigen remains undetermined. Some clones are missing from TCRdb's copy, which holds only in-frame ones; the method was immunoSEQ multiplex PCR. The data show more than 150,000 clones, 94% seen once. These data belong to a study of T cell responses to AZD1222 COVID-19 vaccine. Notes on the study in general: Across spike, vaccine-associated CD4 TCRs were found, dominant at 160-218 and 743-854. Most donors were white British, females outnumbered males, and clonal diversity was possibly underestimated. At baseline, just five to seven AZD1222 recipients tested seropositive. Among spike-specific TCRs, nearly half reportedly target unmutated variant regions.

This CDR3 contains 21 residues. The V and J ends lost 4 bases and 2 bases, in that order; junction bases with no gene match: 25. Germline CDR1 and CDR2: MGHRA and YSYEKL. The chain employs TRBV4-1 and TRBJ1-1; 7 bases fit TRBD1. The material sequenced was peripheral blood, taken on day 0 of AZD1222 vaccination. The clonotype originates from an adult in good health. CDR3 sequence: CASSPGVLWGPRQGSNTEAFF. In DNA form, the CDR3 reads TGCGCCAGCAGCCCCGGGGTCTTATGGGGACCGAGACAGGGCTCTAACACTGAAGCTTTCTTT.